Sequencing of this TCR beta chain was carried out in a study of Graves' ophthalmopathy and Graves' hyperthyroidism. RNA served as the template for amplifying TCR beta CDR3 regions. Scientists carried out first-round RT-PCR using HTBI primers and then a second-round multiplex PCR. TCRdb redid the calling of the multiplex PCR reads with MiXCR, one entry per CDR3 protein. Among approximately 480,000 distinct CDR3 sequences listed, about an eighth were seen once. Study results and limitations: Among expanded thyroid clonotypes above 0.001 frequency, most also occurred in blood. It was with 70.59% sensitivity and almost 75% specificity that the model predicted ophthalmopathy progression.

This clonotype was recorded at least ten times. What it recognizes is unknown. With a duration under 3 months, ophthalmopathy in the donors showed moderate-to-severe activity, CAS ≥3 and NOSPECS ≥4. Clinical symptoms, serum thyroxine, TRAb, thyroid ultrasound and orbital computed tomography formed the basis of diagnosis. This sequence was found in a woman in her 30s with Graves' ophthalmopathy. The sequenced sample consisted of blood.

The CDR3 DNA is TGTGCCAGCCTTCACGACAGGGCGGATTCACCCCTCCACTTT. Residues: CASLHDRADSPLHF. J is TRBJ1-6 and V is TRBV6-1, with 7 nucleotides matching TRBD1. In germline, CDR1 is MNHNS, CDR2 SASEGT. The CDR3 has 14 residues. With 8 bases clipped from V and 8 bases from J, the junction kept 9 bases outside the gene matches.